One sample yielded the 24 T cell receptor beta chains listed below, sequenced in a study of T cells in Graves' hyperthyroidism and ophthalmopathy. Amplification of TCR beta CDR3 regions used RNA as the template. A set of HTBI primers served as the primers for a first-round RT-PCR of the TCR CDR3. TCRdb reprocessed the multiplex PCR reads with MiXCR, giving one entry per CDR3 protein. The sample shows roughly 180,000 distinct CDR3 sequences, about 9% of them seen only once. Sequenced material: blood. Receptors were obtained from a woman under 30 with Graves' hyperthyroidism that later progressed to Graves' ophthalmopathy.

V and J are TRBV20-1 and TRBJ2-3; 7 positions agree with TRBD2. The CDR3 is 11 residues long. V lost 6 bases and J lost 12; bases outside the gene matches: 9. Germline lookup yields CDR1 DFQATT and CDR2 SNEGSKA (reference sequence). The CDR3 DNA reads TGCAGTGCCTATTCGACTAGCCGACAGTATTTT. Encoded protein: CSAYSTSRQYF.

CDR3 DNA: TGTGCCAGCTCACTCCGACAGAATGAAAAACTGTTTTTT. It is translated as CASSLRQNEKLFF. The gene calls are TRBV18 and TRBJ1-4, with D tentatively TRBD1 (5 bases). The ends were cut back, 4 bases at V and 5 bases at J, with 8 bases in the middle. This CDR3 has 13 amino acids. Germline loops: CDR1 KGHSH, CDR2 LQKENI.

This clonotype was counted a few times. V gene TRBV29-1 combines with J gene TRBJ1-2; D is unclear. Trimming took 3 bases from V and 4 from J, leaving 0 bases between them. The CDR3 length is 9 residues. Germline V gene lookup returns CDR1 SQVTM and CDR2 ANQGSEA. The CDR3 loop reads CSVDYGYTF. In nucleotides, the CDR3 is TGCAGCGTTGACTATGGCTACACCTTC.

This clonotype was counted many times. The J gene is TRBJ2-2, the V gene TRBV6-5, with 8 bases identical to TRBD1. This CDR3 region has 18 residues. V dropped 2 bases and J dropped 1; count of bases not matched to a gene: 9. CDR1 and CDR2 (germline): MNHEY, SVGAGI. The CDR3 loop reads CASSYPKGQGRNTGELFF. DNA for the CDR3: TGTGCCAGCAGTTACCCGAAAGGACAGGGTCGGAACACCGGGGAGCTGTTTTTT.

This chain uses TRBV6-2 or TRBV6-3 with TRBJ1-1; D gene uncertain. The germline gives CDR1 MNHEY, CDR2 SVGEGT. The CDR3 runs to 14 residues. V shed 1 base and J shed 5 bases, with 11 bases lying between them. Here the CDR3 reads CASSYYGVGTEAFF. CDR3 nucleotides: TGTGCCAGCAGTTACTACGGGGTTGGGACTGAAGCTTTCTTT.

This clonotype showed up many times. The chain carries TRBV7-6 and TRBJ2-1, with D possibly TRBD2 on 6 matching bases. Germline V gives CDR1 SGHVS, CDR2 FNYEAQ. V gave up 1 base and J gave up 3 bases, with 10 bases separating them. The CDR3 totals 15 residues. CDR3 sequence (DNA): TGTGCCAGCAGCTTAGGGCTAGCGAGCTACAATGAGCAGTTCTTC. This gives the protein CASSLGLASYNEQFF.

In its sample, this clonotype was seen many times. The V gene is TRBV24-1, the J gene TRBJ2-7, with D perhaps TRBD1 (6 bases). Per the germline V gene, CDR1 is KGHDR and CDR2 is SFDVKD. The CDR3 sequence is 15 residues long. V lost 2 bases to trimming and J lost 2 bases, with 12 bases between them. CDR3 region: CATSDSGDGTYEQYF. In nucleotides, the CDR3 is TGTGCCACCAGTGATTCAGGGGATGGAACCTACGAGCAGTACTTC.

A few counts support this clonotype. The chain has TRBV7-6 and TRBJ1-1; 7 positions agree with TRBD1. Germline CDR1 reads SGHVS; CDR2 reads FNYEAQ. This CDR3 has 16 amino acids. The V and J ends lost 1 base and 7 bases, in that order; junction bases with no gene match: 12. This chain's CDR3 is CASSLGWSDREGEAFF. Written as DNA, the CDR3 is TGTGCCAGCAGCTTAGGGTGGTCTGACAGGGAGGGTGAAGCTTTCTTT.

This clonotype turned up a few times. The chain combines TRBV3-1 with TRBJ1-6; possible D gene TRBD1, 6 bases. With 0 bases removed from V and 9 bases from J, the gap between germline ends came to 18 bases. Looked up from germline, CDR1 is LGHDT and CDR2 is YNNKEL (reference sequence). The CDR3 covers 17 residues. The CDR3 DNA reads TGTGCCAGCAGCCAAGATGTGGGCCTACGAGGGGGTTCACCCCTCCACTTT. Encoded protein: CASSQDVGLRGGSPLHF.

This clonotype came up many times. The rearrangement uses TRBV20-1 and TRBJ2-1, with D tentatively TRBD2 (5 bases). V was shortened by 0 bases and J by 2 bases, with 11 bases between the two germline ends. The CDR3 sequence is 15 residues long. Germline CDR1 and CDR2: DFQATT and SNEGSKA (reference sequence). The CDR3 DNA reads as TGCAGTGCTAGAGATAGTGCGGGCACCTACAATGAGCAGTTCTTC. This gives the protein CSARDSAGTYNEQFF.

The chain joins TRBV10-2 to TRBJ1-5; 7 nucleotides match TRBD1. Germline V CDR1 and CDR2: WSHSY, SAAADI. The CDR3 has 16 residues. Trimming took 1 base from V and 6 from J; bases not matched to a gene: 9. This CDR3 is CASSELYGQGVQPQHF. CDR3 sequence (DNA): TGCGCCAGCAGTGAGTTGTACGGGCAGGGGGTTCAGCCCCAGCATTTT.

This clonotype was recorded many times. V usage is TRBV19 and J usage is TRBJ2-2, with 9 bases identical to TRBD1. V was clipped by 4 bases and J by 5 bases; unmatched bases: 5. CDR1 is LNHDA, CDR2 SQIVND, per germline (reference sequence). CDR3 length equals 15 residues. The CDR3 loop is CASSRDRVVTGELFF. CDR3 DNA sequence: TGTGCCAGTAGTAGGGACAGGGTGGTGACCGGGGAGCTGTTTTTT.

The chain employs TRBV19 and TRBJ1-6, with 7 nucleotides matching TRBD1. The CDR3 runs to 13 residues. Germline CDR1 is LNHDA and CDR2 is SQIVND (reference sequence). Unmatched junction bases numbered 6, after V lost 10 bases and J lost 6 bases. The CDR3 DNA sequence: TGTGCCACGGGGGACAGATCTAATTCACCCCTCCACTTT. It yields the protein CATGDRSNSPLHF. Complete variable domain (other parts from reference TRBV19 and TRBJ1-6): DGGITQSPKYLFRKEGQNVTLSCEQNLNHDAMYWYRQDPGQGLRLIYYSQIVNDFQKGDIAEGYSVSREKKESFPLTVTSAQKNPTAFYLCATGDRSNSPLHFGNGTRLTVT.

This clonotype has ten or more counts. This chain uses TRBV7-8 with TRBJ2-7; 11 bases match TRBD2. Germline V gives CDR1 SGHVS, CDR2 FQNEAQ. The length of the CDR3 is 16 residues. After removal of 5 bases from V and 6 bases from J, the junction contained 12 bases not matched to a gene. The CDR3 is CASSPLRASGRSEQYF. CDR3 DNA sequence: TGTGCCAGCAGCCCCCTGAGGGCTAGCGGGAGGAGCGAGCAGTACTTC.

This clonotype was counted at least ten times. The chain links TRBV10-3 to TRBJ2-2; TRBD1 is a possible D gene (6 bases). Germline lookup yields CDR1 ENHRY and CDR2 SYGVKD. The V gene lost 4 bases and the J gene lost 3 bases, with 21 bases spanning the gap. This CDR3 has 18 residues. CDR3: CAISGPPRLQGDTGELFF. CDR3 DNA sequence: TGTGCCATCAGTGGCCCTCCCCGGTTACAGGGCGACACCGGGGAGCTGTTTTTT.

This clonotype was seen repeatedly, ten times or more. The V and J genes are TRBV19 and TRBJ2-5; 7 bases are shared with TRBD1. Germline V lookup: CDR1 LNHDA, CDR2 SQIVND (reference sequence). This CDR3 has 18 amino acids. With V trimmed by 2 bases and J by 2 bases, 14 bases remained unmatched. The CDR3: CASSITNAGTAKQETQYF. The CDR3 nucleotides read TGTGCCAGTAGTATAACCAACGCAGGGACAGCAAAACAAGAGACCCAGTACTTC.

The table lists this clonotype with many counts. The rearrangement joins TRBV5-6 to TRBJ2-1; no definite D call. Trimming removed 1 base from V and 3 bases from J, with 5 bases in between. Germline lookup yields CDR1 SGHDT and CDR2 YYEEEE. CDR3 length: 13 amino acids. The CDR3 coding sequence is TGTGCCAGCAGCTTGAGCAGCTACAATGAGCAGTTCTTC. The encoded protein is CASSLSSYNEQFF. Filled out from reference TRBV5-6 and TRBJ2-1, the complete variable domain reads DAGVTQSPTHLIKTRGQQVTLRCSPKSGHDTVSWYQQALGQGPQFIFQYYEEEERQRGNFPDRFSGHQFPNYSSELNVNALLLGDSALYLCASSLSSYNEQFFGPGTRLTVL.

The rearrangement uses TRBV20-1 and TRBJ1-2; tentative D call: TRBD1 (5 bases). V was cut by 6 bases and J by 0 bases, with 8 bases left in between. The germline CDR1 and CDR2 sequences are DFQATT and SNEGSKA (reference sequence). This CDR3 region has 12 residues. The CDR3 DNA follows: TGCAGTGCCCCAGGGTCTAACTATGGCTACACCTTC. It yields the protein CSAPGSNYGYTF.

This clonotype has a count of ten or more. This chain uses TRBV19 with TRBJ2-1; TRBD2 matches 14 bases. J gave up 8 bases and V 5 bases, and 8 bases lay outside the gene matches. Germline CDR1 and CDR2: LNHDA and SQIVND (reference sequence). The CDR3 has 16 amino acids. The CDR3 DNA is TGTGCCAGTAGTGTCAAGACTAGCGGGGGGGCTTATGAGCAGTTCTTC. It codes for CASSVKTSGGAYEQFF.

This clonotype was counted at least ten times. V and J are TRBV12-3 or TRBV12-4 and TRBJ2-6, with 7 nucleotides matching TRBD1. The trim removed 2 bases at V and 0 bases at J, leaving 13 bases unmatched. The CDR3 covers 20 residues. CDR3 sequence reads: CASSLRVDRSQSSGANVLTF. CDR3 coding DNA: TGTGCCAGCAGTTTAAGGGTGGACAGGTCCCAGAGCTCTGGGGCCAACGTCCTGACTTTC.

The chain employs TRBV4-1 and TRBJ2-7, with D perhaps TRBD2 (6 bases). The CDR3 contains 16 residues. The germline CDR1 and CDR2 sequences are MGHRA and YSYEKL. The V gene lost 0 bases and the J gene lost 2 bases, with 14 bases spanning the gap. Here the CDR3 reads CASSQDLGGSTYEQYF. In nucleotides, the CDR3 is TGCGCCAGCAGCCAAGATCTTGGGGGGAGTACCTACGAGCAGTACTTC.

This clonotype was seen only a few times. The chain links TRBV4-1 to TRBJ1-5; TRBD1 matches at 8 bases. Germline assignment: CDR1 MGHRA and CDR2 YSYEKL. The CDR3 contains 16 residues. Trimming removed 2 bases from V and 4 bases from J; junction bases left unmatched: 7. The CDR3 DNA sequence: TGCGCCAGCAGCCAACCTGACAGGGGAATTAATCAGCCCCAGCATTTT. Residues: CASSQPDRGINQPQHF.

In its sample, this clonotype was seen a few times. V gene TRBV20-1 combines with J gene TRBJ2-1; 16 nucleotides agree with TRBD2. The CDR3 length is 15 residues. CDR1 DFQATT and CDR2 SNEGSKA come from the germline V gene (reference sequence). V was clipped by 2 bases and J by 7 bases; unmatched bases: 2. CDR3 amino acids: CSARRGLAGGNEQFF. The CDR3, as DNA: TGCAGTGCTAGAAGGGGACTAGCGGGAGGGAATGAGCAGTTCTTC.

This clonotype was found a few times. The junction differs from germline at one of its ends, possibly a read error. The CDR3 is CAGSLNGMNTQYF. In DNA form, the CDR3 reads TGTGCCGGCAGCTTAAACGGAATGAATACGCAGTATTTT. The chain has TRBV7-3 and TRBJ2-3; D remains unclear. The CDR3 spans 13 residues. Per germline, CDR1 SGHTA and CDR2 FQGTGA.